The present T cell receptor (beta chain) was sequenced within a study of CXCR3-negative and CXCR3-positive naive CD8 T cells. Study-level background: A total of some 130 million TRB reads was generated, with about 1.5 +/- 0.3 million per library.

All TRB cDNA libraries came from 5' RACE performed with UMI labels. TCRdb re-called the 5' RACE reads and gives one entry per CDR3 protein, without DNA. This table holds some 120,000 distinct CDR3 sequences. With respect to this clonotype: Its specificity is not known.

Germline V lookup: CDR1 MNHEY, CDR2 SVGAGI. The CDR3 loop spans 16 amino acids. Study-level findings and limits: The study found more hydrophobic TRB CDR3s in CXCR3-positive naive cells than in CXCR3-negative naive cells. Partly lower CXCR3 expression followed cryopreservation, and most assays relied on fresh PBMCs.

This clonotype originated in a human donor in good health. Some clones in this sample may be carry-over from other donors' samples. The V call is TRBV6-5, the J call TRBJ2-1; no DNA is available, so the TRBD1 call from TCRdb remains unchecked. The specimen sequenced was naive CXCR3+ CD8+ T cells from blood. Stated subset: CD45RO-CCR7+CD27+CD95- naive CD8+ T cells expressing CXCR3 (TNR3+). The CDR3 protein is CASSFTDRGGNNEQFF.